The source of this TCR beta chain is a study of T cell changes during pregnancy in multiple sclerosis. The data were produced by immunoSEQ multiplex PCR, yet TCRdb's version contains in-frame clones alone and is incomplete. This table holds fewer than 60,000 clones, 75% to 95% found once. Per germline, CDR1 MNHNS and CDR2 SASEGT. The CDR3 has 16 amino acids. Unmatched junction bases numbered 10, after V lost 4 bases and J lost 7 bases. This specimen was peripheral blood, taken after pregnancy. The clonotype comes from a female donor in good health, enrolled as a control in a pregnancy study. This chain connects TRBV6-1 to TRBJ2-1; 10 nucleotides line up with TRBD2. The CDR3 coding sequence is TGTGCCAGCAGTGCAACCGGGACTAGCGCTTCGAATGAGCAGTTCTTC. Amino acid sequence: CASSATGTSASNEQFF.